A single T cell receptor (beta chain) is shown here with its context. As yet, its antigen is unknown. These data are taken from a study of a mutant IDH1 vaccine in newly diagnosed glioma. Time point reported: week 5, during vaccination. The investigators gave 300 ug of mutant IDH1 20-mer peptide in each vaccine dose, together with topical imiquimod. V was clipped by 2 bases and J by 0 bases, with 11 bases between them. This CDR3 is built from 16 residues. CDR1 KGHSH and CDR2 LQKENI come from the germline V gene. Profiled with immunoSEQ multiplex PCR; TCRdb holds only in-frame clones, not every one. The repertoire holds roughly 40,000 clones, approximately 85% seen once, with 1.7% in the top ten.

The source of this sequence is a man between 35 and 55 years old with glioma. The chain carries TRBV18 and TRBJ1-5; D perhaps matches TRBD1 (5 bases). This specimen consisted of PBMCs, obtained from a glioma patient whose treatment included an IDH1 peptide vaccine. DNA of the CDR3: TGTGCCAGCTCACCAGGATGGGACGTTAGCAATCAGCCCCAGCATTTT. Amino acid sequence: CASSPGWDVSNQPQHF.